The rows below give T cell receptor beta chains drawn from one sample of a study of beta chain features in type 1 diabetes. Sequencing was performed with immunoSEQ multiplex PCR; in TCRdb, only in-frame clones are kept and a portion is missing. The sample consists of 200,000 to 250,000 clones, around 9.9% of them appearing once. Sequencing used central memory CD4+ T cells from blood. The receptors were gathered from a young man in good health. CDR3s include the opening cysteine and the closing phenylalanine or tryptophan. A D gene is named only where the DNA matches it firmly. Some rows mark clone size as missing; the rest say once, few, many or name a class of expanded clone.

>.|TRBJ2-5|few|TRBV6-5
TGTGCCAGCAGTGATTGGGGTCGAAGTCCAGACCAGTACTTC
CASSDWGRSPDQYF
>TRBD2|TRBJ2-1|few|TRBV5-1
TGCGCCAGCAGCTTCGGGACTAGCGGGAGCTTGGAGCAGTTCTTC
CASSFGTSGSLEQFF
>.|TRBJ2-7|many|TRBV30
TGTGCCTGGAGTGTTGGGGAGGAACTCTACGAGCAGTACTTC
CAWSVGEELYEQYF
>.|TRBJ2-1|.|TRBV28
TGTGCCAGCAGTTTATGGGAGGGGGGCAAATACAATGAGCAGTTCTTC
CASSLWEGGKYNEQFF
>.|TRBJ2-4|.|TRBV28
TGTGCCAGCAGTTCCAACACTAAACGGGGCATTCAGTACTTC
CASSSNTKRGIQYF
>TRBD2|TRBJ2-1|.|TRBV5-1
TGCGCCAGCAGCATCACTAGCGGTGGCTCCTACAATGAGCAGTTCTTC
CASSITSGGSYNEQFF
>TRBD2|TRBJ2-2|.|TRBV28
TGTGCCAGCAGGACTAGCGGGAGGTCCGGGGAGCTGTTTTTT
CASRTSGRSGELFF
>.|TRBJ2-1|few|TRBV6-4
TGTGCCAGCAGTGGAACAGCTAGCAATGAGCAGTTCTTC
CASSGTASNEQFF
>.|TRBJ2-7|.|TRBV23-1
TGCGCCAGCAGTCAATGGCAGGGGGGCTCCTACGAGCAGTACTTC
CASSQWQGGSYEQYF
>TRBD2|TRBJ2-1|few|TRBV10-2
TGCGCCAGCAGTCCCGGAAGGGGAACAGCGGGAGACCGCAATGAGCAGTTCTTC
CASSPGRGTAGDRNEQFF
>.|TRBJ2-1|few|TRBV2
TGTGCCAGCAGCCTTACGAGGGGAAACAATGAGCAGTTCTTC
CASSLTRGNNEQFF
>.|TRBJ2-1|.|TRBV6-5
TGTGCCAGCAGGCCGGGAGAGATCGACTACAATGAGCAGTTCTTC
CASRPGEIDYNEQFF
>.|TRBJ2-3|.|TRBV4-3
TGCGCCAGCAGCCGGGACATAAACACAGATACGCAGTATTTT
CASSRDINTDTQYF
>.|TRBJ1-5|few|TRBV7-9
TGTGCCAGCAGTCTCCAGGGAGATCAGCCCCAGCATTTT
CASSLQGDQPQHF
>TRBD1|TRBJ2-7|few|TRBV7-9
TGTGCCAGCAGCCCTCTTATGGGACAGGGGGAGGGCGAGCAGTACTTC
CASSPLMGQGEGEQYF
>TRBD1|TRBJ2-5|few|TRBV6-1
TGTGCCAGCAGTGCCGACAGGGGCCAAGAGACCCAGTACTTC
CASSADRGQETQYF
>TRBD1|TRBJ1-4|.|TRBV27
TGTGCCAGCAGCCCATCAGGGGGGTCAGAGGATGAAAAACTGTTTTTT
CASSPSGGSEDEKLFF
>.|TRBJ2-7|many|TRBV10-3
TGTGCCACGTCGACAGTTCCCTACGAGCAGTACTTC
CATSTVPYEQYF
>.|TRBJ1-4|.|TRBV5-6
TGTGCCAGCAGTGTACAGGAACCTAATGAAAAACTGTTTTTT
CASSVQEPNEKLFF
>.|TRBJ1-5|.|TRBV29-1
TGCAGCTCAACGTACGGCAATCAGCCCCAGCATTTT
CSSTYGNQPQHF
>.|TRBJ2-7|.|TRBV29-1
TGCAGCGCCGAACGGGACGTCCCCTCCTACGAGCAGTACTTC
CSAERDVPSYEQYF
>TRBD2|TRBJ2-1|.|TRBV4-2
TGTGCCAGCAGCCGGAGGACTAGCGGGAGTGGAGGCAATGAGCAGTTCTTC
CASSRRTSGSGGNEQFF
>.|TRBJ2-6|.|TRBV10-3
TGTGCCATCAGTGCTGGGTCTGGGGCCAACGTCCTGACTTTC
CAISAGSGANVLTF
>.|TRBJ1-2|.|TRBV7-2
TGTGCCAGCAGCCTAGGTCCGCCGGGGGGCTACACCTTC
CASSLGPPGGYTF
>TRBD2|TRBJ2-1|few|TRBV7-8
TGTGCCAGCAGCTTGATACTAGCGGGAGGCTACAATGAGCAGTTCTTC
CASSLILAGGYNEQFF
>TRBD1|TRBJ1-4|.|TRBV29-1
TGCAGCGCAGTGACAGGGGGCGATGAAAAACTGTTTTTT
CSAVTGGDEKLFF
>.|TRBJ1-4|few|TRBV12-5
TGTGCTAGTGGTTTGAACACAAATGAAAAACTGTTTTTT
CASGLNTNEKLFF
>.|TRBJ2-2|.|TRBV11-2
TGTGCCAGCAGCTTAAGAGCTTGGGGGAGAGACACCGGGGAGCTGTTTTTT
CASSLRAWGRDTGELFF
>.|TRBJ2-1|.|TRBV29-1
TGCAGCGTCAACCGGGTGGGGAATGAGCAGTTCTTC
CSVNRVGNEQFF
>TRBD2|TRBJ2-1|.|TRBV18
TGTGCCAGCTCACCACCGCTAGCGGGATCAGGGGATGAGCAGTTCTTC
CASSPPLAGSGDEQFF
>.|TRBJ2-3|few|TRBV7-3
TGTGCCAGCAGCTTAGGTAGCGCAACAGATACGCAGTATTTT
CASSLGSATDTQYF
>.|TRBJ2-7|many|TRBV2
TGTGCCAGCACTGATACTCCCCAATGGGCCTACGAGCAGTACTTC
CASTDTPQWAYEQYF
>TRBD1|TRBJ2-7|few|TRBV7-2
TGTGCCAGCAGCGTGACCGGGACAGGGGGCTACGAGCAGTACTTC
CASSVTGTGGYEQYF
>TRBD2|TRBJ2-3|few|TRBV5-4
TGTGCCAGCAGCTCCGGGACTAGCGGGAGGGAGCGGAATACGCAGTATTTT
CASSSGTSGRERNTQYF
>.|TRBJ1-4|.|TRBV6-1
TGTGCCAGCAGTAAGGGCCTCCATGAAAAACTGTTTTTT
CASSKGLHEKLFF
>.|TRBJ1-5|few|TRBV19
TGTGCCAGTAGTTCCGTCAGAGGCAATCAGCCCCAGCATTTT
CASSSVRGNQPQHF
>.|TRBJ2-5|.|TRBV7-2
TGTGCCAGCAGCTTAGGGCTAACCGGGACCCAGTACTTC
CASSLGLTGTQYF
>.|TRBJ2-1|few|TRBV5-1
TGCGCCAGCACCCTAGGCTCCTACAATGAGCAGTTCTTC
CASTLGSYNEQFF
>.|TRBJ2-5|many|TRBV5-4
TGTGCCAGCAGCTTCACACCCCAAGAGACCCAGTACTTC
CASSFTPQETQYF
>.|TRBJ1-4|.|TRBV30
TGTGCCTGGAGGGGGATTGGGGCAACTAATGAAAAACTGTTTTTT
CAWRGIGATNEKLFF
>.|TRBJ2-2|.|TRBV5-1
TGCGCCAGCAGCTTGAGTCAGAACACCGGGGAGCTGTTTTTT
CASSLSQNTGELFF